The 20 T cell receptor delta chains below were found in one sample sequenced in a study of γδ T cells in repeated Plasmodium falciparum infection. TCRdb fed the multiplex PCR reads to CATT. The sample holds approximately 60,000 delta-chain clones, approximately 1.7% seen once. Bulk repertoires came from Vgamma9/Vdelta2+ or Vdelta2-negative gammadelta T cells flow-sorted from PBMC. What was sequenced was gamma-delta T cells from blood. The receptors come from a pool of human donors (malaria-infected and uninfected, not separated).

This clone was seen a few times. The TCRdb protein comes from a much larger clone and disagrees with this DNA's translation at residue 8, likely due to a read error; the protein given here is derived from the DNA. V usage is TRDV2 and J usage is TRDJ2; D is uncertain. As TCRdb names no J gene, one was assigned here on the basis of a DNA match to germline. V was shortened by 0 bases and J by 4 bases, with 8 bases between the two germline ends. CDR1 is GEAIGNYY and CDR2 is EKD in the germline V gene. The CDR3 is 14 residues long. The CDR3 DNA reads as TGTGCCTGTGACACCGGAACTTCGACAGCACAACTCTTCTTT. Its translation is CACDTGTSTAQLFF.

This clone was counted ten times or more. This likely traces to a read error, being one base from a far larger clone. The same CDR3 arises from other DNA sequences in this sample as well. J is TRDJ1 and V is TRDV1, with 8 bases identical to TRDD3. The CDR3 extends over 12 amino acids. The germline V gene encodes CDR1 TSWWSYY and CDR2 QGS. V trimming: 9 bases; J trimming: 11 bases; junction bases outside the gene matches: 11. Here the CDR3 DNA reads TGTGCTCTCTTTGAGCTTACTGGGGGGCTCATCTTT. This gives the protein CALFELTGGLIF.

This clone was detected a few times. Translating this DNA gives a protein that differs at residue 16 from the TCRdb one, which belongs to a much larger clone; a read error is likely, and the protein shown is this translation. The rearrangement links TRDV1 to TRDJ1, with 12 nucleotides matching TRDD3. Germline V lookup: CDR1 TSWWSYY, CDR2 QGS. The trim removed 1 base at V and 4 bases at J, leaving 19 bases unmatched. This CDR3 is 21 amino acids long. The DNA of the CDR3 is TGTGCTCTTGGGGAACCGGCTTCCTACGTTGTGCTGGGGGATACGATCGATAAACTCATCTTT. It codes for CALGEPASYVVLGDTIDKLIF.

This clone was seen many times. The chain recombines TRDV1 with TRDJ1; 8 nucleotides match TRDD3. Germline V gene data show CDR1 as TSWWSYY and CDR2 as QGS. CDR3 length: 19 residues. The ends lost 0 bases at V and 2 bases at J; junction bases unmatched: 14. The CDR3, as DNA: TGTGCTCTTGGGGAACTAGTCGCCCCTCGGGGGATAGGGACCGATAAACTCATCTTT. Residues: CALGELVAPRGIGTDKLIF.

With respect to this clone: TCRdb records a much larger clone's protein for this DNA, with a difference at residue 5 that likely arises from a read error; the protein given is the translation of the DNA. The CDR3 DNA follows: TGTGCTCTTGGGGGACTCAGATCCTACCTCCTTCGTACTGGGGGATATATCCACACCGATAAACTCATCTTT. Amino acid sequence: CALGGLRSYLLRTGGYIHTDKLIF. The chain links TRDV1 to TRDJ1, with 11 bases fitting TRDD3. The J gene was missing in TCRdb and was found by matching the end of the DNA to germline. This CDR3 is built from 24 residues. V lost 4 bases, J lost 0 bases, and 28 bases stayed unmatched. The germline gives CDR1 TSWWSYY, CDR2 QGS.

The sample holds many counts of this clone. This chain joins TRDV1 and TRDJ1; 8 bases match TRDD3. The CDR3 loop spans 19 amino acids. V lost 0 bases, J lost 0 bases, and 12 bases stayed unmatched. CDR1 and CDR2 (germline): TSWWSYY, QGS. This chain's CDR3 is CALGELRTGGPEYTDKLIF. The CDR3 region has the DNA TGTGCTCTTGGGGAACTAAGGACTGGGGGGCCAGAGTACACCGATAAACTCATCTTT.

Remarks on this clone: For this DNA, TCRdb reports the protein of a much larger clone, which diverges at residue 10, most likely from a read error; the protein presented here is translated directly from the DNA. V is TRDV3 and J is TRDJ1, with D possibly TRDD3 on 6 matching bases. Trimming left V 2 bases short and J 2 bases short, with 39 bases between. Germline loops: CDR1 TVYSNPD, CDR2 GDNSRS (reference sequence). This CDR3 comprises 22 residues. CDR3 loop: CAFREGRFSLFWGPGRTDKLIF. In DNA form, the CDR3 reads TGTGCCTTTCGTGAAGGGCGCTTCTCCCTTTTCTGGGGTCCAGGGAGAACCGATAAACTCATCTTT.

This clone has more than one count but fewer than ten. TCRdb lists the protein of a much larger clone for this DNA, which differs at residue 16, so this is likely a read error; the protein given here is translated from the DNA itself. With the J gene uncalled, the V gene is TRDV1; the DNA was not used to check the table's D call, TRDD3. Germline V gene lookup returns CDR1 TSWWSYY and CDR2 QGS. The CDR3 contains 18 residues. Here the CDR3 DNA reads TGTGCTCTTGGGGAACGGAAGTACTGGGGGACTCACACCGATAAACCCATCTTT. This sequence encodes CALGERKYWGTHTDKPIF.

The J gene is uncalled and the V gene is TRDV1. Germline CDR1 TSWWSYY, CDR2 QGS. This CDR3 is 11 amino acids long. The CDR3 spells CALGELPSYTF. CDR3 sequence (DNA): TGTGCTCTTGGGGAACTTCCATCATATACCTTC.

With respect to this clone: The amino acid sequence in TCRdb belongs to a much larger clone and departs from this DNA's translation at residue 17, likely a sequencing read error; the sequence shown is translated from the DNA. The chain links TRDV1 to TRDJ1, with D perhaps TRDD3 (5 bases). TCRdb gives no J gene; it was assigned here by matching the DNA to germline. The CDR3 consists of 20 residues. Germline assignment: CDR1 TSWWSYY and CDR2 QGS. The CDR3 spells CALGEKRRVCKWIYTDRLIF. Here the CDR3 DNA reads TGTGCTCTTGGGGAAAAAAGGCGAGTCTGTAAATGGATATACACCGATAGACTCATCTTT.

Regarding this clone: The protein TCRdb gives is from a much larger clone and does not agree with this DNA's translation at residue 15, likely a read error; the protein shown here comes from the DNA. The chain combines TRDV1 with TRDJ1; TRDD3 aligns across 13 bases. CDR3 length: 16 residues. The V gene's germline CDR1 is TSWWSYY and CDR2 QGS. The DNA for the CDR3 is TGTGCTCTTGGGGAGCATACTGGGGGATACGCAAGTAAACTCACCTTT. Translating gives CALGEHTGGYASKLTF.

This chain links TRDV1 with TRDJ1; TRDD3 agrees at 12 bases. CDR1 TSWWSYY and CDR2 QGS come from the germline V gene. Trimming took 5 bases from V and 0 from J; bases not matched to a gene: 19. The CDR3 spans 21 residues. CDR3 coding DNA: TGTGCTCTTGGGCTTACTCCACGTAATAACTGGGGGATACTGTACACCGATAAACTCATCTTT. It codes for CALGLTPRNNWGILYTDKLIF.

This clone came up many times. Just one base apart from a much larger clone, this may be a read error. This chain uses TRDV1 with TRDJ1; 9 nucleotides line up with TRDD3. In germline, CDR1 is TSWWSYY, CDR2 QGS. The CDR3 loop spans 21 amino acids. V shed 1 base and J 0 bases; nucleotides not matched to a gene: 18. The chain's CDR3 is CALGEHLAGTGGPLYTDKLIF. In DNA, the CDR3 is TGTGCTCTTGGGGAACACCTCGCGGGCACTGGGGGACCCCTGTACACCGATAAACTCATCTTT.

Remarks on this clone: The protein in TCRdb stems from a much larger clone and differs at residue 18 from this DNA's translation, likely a read error; here the protein is translated from the DNA. The chain employs TRDV1 and TRDJ1; 8 bases are a match to TRDD3. The V gene's germline CDR1 is TSWWSYY and CDR2 QGS. The CDR3 covers 22 residues. The CDR3 DNA reads as TGTGCTCTTGGTGTAAACCCGCCTTCCGACGACCAATGTGGGATACGCACCGGTAAACTCATCTTT. It encodes CALGVNPPSDDQCGIRTGKLIF.

A word on this clone: TCRdb attributes to this sequence the protein of a much larger clone, which differs from the DNA translation at residue 13; a read error is likely, and the protein displayed is translated from the DNA. V is TRDV2 and J is TRDJ1; 12 bases agree with TRDD3. Germline lookup yields CDR1 GEAIGNYY and CDR2 EKD. The CDR3 consists of 20 residues. Trimming took 3 bases from V and 0 from J; bases not matched to a gene: 16. CDR3 bases: TGTGCCTGTGACCGACTACTGGGGGATACAAAGAGAATGTACACCGATAAACTCATCTTT. This translates into CACDRLLGDTKRMYTDKLIF.

This clone was counted many times. This sequence joins TRDV1 and TRDJ1, with D perhaps assigned TRDD2 or TRDD3 (5 bases each). This CDR3 is built from 25 residues. The germline gives CDR1 TSWWSYY, CDR2 QGS. With 0 bases removed from V and 0 bases from J, the gap between germline ends came to 38 bases. The CDR3 spells CALGELPTRGIPGRVPYSYTDKLIF. The DNA of the CDR3 is TGTGCTCTTGGGGAACTCCCTACGCGAGGGATCCCGGGAAGGGTACCTTACTCGTACACCGATAAACTCATCTTT.

This clone has a handful of counts. TCRdb assigns this DNA the protein of a much larger clone, which departs from its translation at residue 6; this likely reflects a read error, and the protein shown comes from translating the DNA. This chain joins TRDV1 and TRDJ1; 7 nucleotides align to TRDD3. This CDR3 region has 22 residues. In germline, CDR1 is TSWWSYY, CDR2 QGS. V gave up 4 bases and J gave up 2 bases; unmatched junction bases: 28. Here the CDR3 reads CALGVGVDTPRLYWGYTDKLIF. As DNA, the CDR3 is TGTGCTCTTGGGGTGGGGGTCGATACCCCGCGGTTATACTGGGGTTATACCGATAAACTCATCTTT.

Points on this clone: The likely explanation is a read error, given a far larger clone one base away. Within the sample, other DNA sequences also encode this same CDR3. The chain couples TRDV1 to TRDJ1, with D possibly being TRDD3 (7 bases). The J gene is not listed in TCRdb, so it was assigned here from a DNA match to germline. CDR3 length: 19 residues. Trimming pared 2 bases from V and 8 bases from J, leaving 30 bases between. The germline V gene has CDR1 TSWWSYY and CDR2 QGS. The CDR3 DNA sequence: TGTGCTCTTGGGGAAGAAGTCCTACGGGCCTGGGGGCTTGAAGTCAAACTCATCTTT. Translating it yields CALGEEVLRAWGLEVKLIF.

Concerning this clone: For this DNA, TCRdb reports the protein of a much larger clone, which diverges at residue 14, most likely from a read error; the protein presented here is translated directly from the DNA. This chain's CDR3 is CACDTLLGDPYTDQLIF. The DNA for the CDR3 is TGTGCCTGTGACACCTTACTGGGGGACCCATACACCGATCAACTCATCTTT. The chain joins TRDV2 to TRDJ1, with TRDD3 identical over 9 bases. TCRdb does not report a J gene; here it was assigned by matching the DNA to germline references. Germline V gives CDR1 GEAIGNYY, CDR2 EKD. This CDR3 has 17 residues.

This clone was counted between two and nine times. The TCRdb protein comes from a much larger clone and disagrees with this DNA's translation at residue 14, likely due to a read error; the protein given here is derived from the DNA. Other DNA variants within this sample encode the same CDR3. The chain employs TRDV1 and TRDJ1, with 12 positions matching TRDD3. Per germline, CDR1 TSWWSYY and CDR2 QGS. Germline trimming cut 2 bases from V and 8 bases from J; bases unmatched to any gene: 12. The CDR3 runs to 17 residues. The CDR3 reads CALGEEGLLGDTIKLIF. The CDR3 coding sequence is TGTGCTCTTGGGGAAGAGGGTCTACTGGGGGATACCATAAAACTCATCTTT.